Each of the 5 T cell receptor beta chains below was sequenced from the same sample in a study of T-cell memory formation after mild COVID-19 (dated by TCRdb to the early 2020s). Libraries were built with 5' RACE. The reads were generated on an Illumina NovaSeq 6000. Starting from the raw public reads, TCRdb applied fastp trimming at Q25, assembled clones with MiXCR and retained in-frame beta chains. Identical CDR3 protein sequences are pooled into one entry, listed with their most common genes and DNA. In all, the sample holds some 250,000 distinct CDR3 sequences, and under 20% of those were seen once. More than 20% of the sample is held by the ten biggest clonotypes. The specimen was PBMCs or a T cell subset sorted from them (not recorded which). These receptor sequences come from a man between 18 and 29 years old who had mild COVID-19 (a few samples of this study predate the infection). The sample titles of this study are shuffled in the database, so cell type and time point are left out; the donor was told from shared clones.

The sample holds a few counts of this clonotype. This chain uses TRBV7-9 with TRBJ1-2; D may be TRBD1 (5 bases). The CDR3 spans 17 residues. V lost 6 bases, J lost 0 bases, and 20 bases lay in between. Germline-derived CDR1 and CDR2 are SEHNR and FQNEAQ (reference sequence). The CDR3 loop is CASSYAETEHTNYGYTF. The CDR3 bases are TGTGCCAGCAGTTATGCGGAGACAGAACATACTAACTATGGCTACACCTTC.

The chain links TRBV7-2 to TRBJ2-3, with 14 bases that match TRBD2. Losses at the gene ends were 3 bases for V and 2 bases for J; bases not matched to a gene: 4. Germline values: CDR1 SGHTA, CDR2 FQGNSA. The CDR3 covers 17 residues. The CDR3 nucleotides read TGTGCCAGCAGCTTCGGGACTAGCGGGGGTCTCACAGATACGCAGTATTTT. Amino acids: CASSFGTSGGLTDTQYF.

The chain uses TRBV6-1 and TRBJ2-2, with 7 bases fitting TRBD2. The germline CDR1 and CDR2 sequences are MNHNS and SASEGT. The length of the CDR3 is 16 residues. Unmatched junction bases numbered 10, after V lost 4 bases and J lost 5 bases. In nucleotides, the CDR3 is TGTGCCAGCAGTGTGTGGCAGGGAGGGGTGACCGGGGAGCTGTTTTTT. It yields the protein CASSVWQGGVTGELFF.

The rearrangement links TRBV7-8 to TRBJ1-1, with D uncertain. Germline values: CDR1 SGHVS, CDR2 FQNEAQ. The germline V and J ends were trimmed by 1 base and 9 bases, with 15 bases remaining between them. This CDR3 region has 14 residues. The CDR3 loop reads CASSLEGPYYKAFF. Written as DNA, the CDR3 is TGTGCCAGCAGCTTAGAGGGTCCTTATTATAAAGCTTTCTTT.

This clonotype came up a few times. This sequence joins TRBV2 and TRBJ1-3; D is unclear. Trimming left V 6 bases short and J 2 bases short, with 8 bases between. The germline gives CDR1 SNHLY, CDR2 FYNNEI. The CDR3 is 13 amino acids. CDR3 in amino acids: CASRATPGNTIYF. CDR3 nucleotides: TGTGCCAGCAGAGCTACACCTGGAAACACCATATATTTT.